These 23 T cell receptor beta chains came from one sample sequenced in a study of T cells in Graves' hyperthyroidism and ophthalmopathy. RNA transcripts yielded amplified TCR beta CDR3 regions. The HTBI primer set served for first-round RT-PCR of the TCR CDR3. TCRdb re-analysed the multiplex PCR reads in MiXCR, keeping a single row per CDR3 protein. The data show about 760,000 distinct CDR3 sequences, roughly a third seen once. Sequenced material: blood. The receptors originated from a woman between 40 and 55 years old with Graves' hyperthyroidism.

This clonotype has at least ten counts. The chain is built from TRBV10-3 and TRBJ1-5, with D possibly TRBD1 on 5 matching bases. CDR3 length: 15 amino acids. Germline V gene lookup returns CDR1 ENHRY and CDR2 SYGVKD. Trimming stripped 8 bases from V and 3 bases from J, with 17 bases between. The CDR3: CAIVGGAVDNQPQHF. The CDR3 nucleotides read TGTGCCATCGTCGGGGGAGCAGTGGACAATCAGCCCCAGCATTTT.

This clonotype was counted only a few times. V usage is TRBV5-1 and J usage is TRBJ1-4; D is undetermined. Germline V CDR1 and CDR2: SGHRS, YFSETQ. V was clipped by 0 bases and J by 7 bases, with 13 bases between them. This CDR3 spans 15 amino acids. This CDR3 is CASSLGRATGEKLFF. Written as DNA, the CDR3 is TGCGCCAGCAGCTTGGGTCGGGCTACGGGTGAAAAACTGTTTTTT.

In its sample, this clonotype was seen a few times. CDR3 sequence (DNA): TGTGCCAGCAGTTACTCGATACGCTGGGGACAAGAGACCCAGTACTTC. This encodes CASSYSIRWGQETQYF. The chain combines TRBV6-5 with TRBJ2-5; D is unresolved. The germline V gene has CDR1 MNHEY and CDR2 SVGAGI. The CDR3 covers 16 residues. Trimming took 0 bases from V and 2 from J, leaving 13 bases between them.

This clonotype was detected a few times. The gene calls are TRBV10-3 and TRBJ2-2, with 8 bases identical to TRBD2. The CDR3 totals 17 residues. V lost 6 bases and J lost 1; bases outside the gene matches: 10. Per germline, CDR1 ENHRY and CDR2 SYGVKD. CDR3 in amino acids: CAIRRTSLTGNTGELFF. CDR3 in DNA: TGTGCCATCAGGAGGACTAGCCTGACAGGGAACACCGGGGAGCTGTTTTTT.

The V call is TRBV29-1, the J call TRBJ1-2, with D possibly TRBD1 on 6 matching bases. The CDR3 has 11 residues. The germline V gene has CDR1 SQVTM and CDR2 ANQGSEA. V was pared by 6 bases and J by 7 bases, with 12 bases between. The CDR3 protein is CSVDRHRGYTF. The DNA of the CDR3 is TGCAGCGTAGACAGGCATCGTGGCTACACCTTC.

The V and J genes are TRBV10-3 and TRBJ2-5, with D possibly being TRBD2 (6 bases). The V end was cut by 2 bases, the J end by 9 bases, with 22 bases between. The CDR3 runs 16 residues. The V gene's germline CDR1 is ENHRY and CDR2 SYGVKD. The CDR3 spells CAISEGGNGFWQPQYF. The CDR3 nucleotides read TGTGCCATCAGTGAGGGGGGGAACGGGTTCTGGCAGCCCCAGTACTTC.

This clonotype occurred many times. CDR3: CAISVRGDTEAFF. For the CDR3, the DNA is TGTGCCATCAGTGTGAGAGGGGATACTGAAGCTTTCTTT. The V and J genes are TRBV10-3 and TRBJ1-1; tentatively, D is TRBD1 (5 bases). CDR1 and CDR2 from the germline V gene are ENHRY and SYGVKD. Between the trimmed V and J ends, which lost 4 bases and 5 bases, there was a span of 11 bases. CDR3 length: 13 amino acids.

This clonotype occurred many times. This chain links TRBV7-2 with TRBJ1-1; D gene unclear. CDR1 is SGHTA, CDR2 FQGNSA, per germline. The CDR3 length is 14 residues. Between the trimmed V and J ends, which lost 2 bases and 3 bases, there was a span of 10 bases. CDR3: CASSLTQPYTEAFF. As DNA, the CDR3 is TGTGCCAGCAGCTTAACCCAGCCCTACACTGAAGCTTTCTTT. The full variable domain, its missing parts supplied by reference TRBV7-2 and TRBJ1-1, is GAGVSQSPSNKVTEKGKDVELRCDPISGHTALYWYRQSLGQGLEFLIYFQGNSAPDKSGLPSDRFSAERTGGSVSTLTIQRTQQEDSAVYLCASSLTQPYTEAFFGQGTRLTVV.

The chain joins TRBV7-2 to TRBJ1-4, with D possibly matching TRBD1 (5 bases). CDR1 and CDR2 from the germline V gene are SGHTA and FQGNSA. Trimming shortened V by 7 bases and J by 7 bases, and 19 bases separated the two germline ends. This CDR3 spans 15 amino acids. CDR3 loop: CASTPGPGGGEKLFF. The CDR3 region has the DNA TGTGCCAGCACGCCCGGACCGGGGGGGGGTGAAAAACTGTTTTTT.

This clonotype was detected ten times or more. The chain combines TRBV7-2 with TRBJ2-7; TRBD1 matches at 7 bases. CDR3 length equals 15 residues. Germline V gene sequence: CDR1 SGHTA, CDR2 FQGNSA. J lost 0 bases, V lost 6 bases, and 8 bases had no gene match. CDR3 bases: TGTGCCAGCAGATCAGGGACAGCTTCCTCCTACGAGCAGTACTTC. Amino acid sequence: CASRSGTASSYEQYF.

In its sample, this clonotype was seen a few times. This chain connects TRBV6-6 to TRBJ2-7, with 7 bases identical to TRBD2. Germline lookup yields CDR1 MNHNY and CDR2 SVGAGI (reference sequence). The CDR3 consists of 15 residues. The V and J ends lost 2 bases and 5 bases, in that order; junction bases with no gene match: 9. CDR3 residues: CASSYGAGVTNEQYF. The CDR3, as DNA: TGTGCCAGCAGTTACGGGGCGGGAGTGACCAACGAGCAGTACTTC.

The rearrangement joins TRBV5-1 to TRBJ1-1, with D possibly TRBD1 on 6 matching bases. The length of the CDR3 is 16 residues. The germline gives CDR1 SGHRS, CDR2 YFSETQ. Trimming took off 0 bases at V and 11 bases at J, with 23 bases between the two ends. The CDR3 coding sequence is TGCGCCAGCAGCTTGGGTAGACAGGATGGAACACTGAAGGCTTTCTTT. Amino acids: CASSLGRQDGTLKAFF.

This clonotype was seen at least ten times. This chain uses TRBV25-1 with TRBJ2-5; D possibly corresponds to TRBD2 (6 bases). Germline lookup yields CDR1 MGHDK and CDR2 SYGVNS. Trimming shortened V by 1 base and J by 1 base, and 16 bases separated the two germline ends. CDR3 length: 17 residues. The CDR3 region is CASSELESGRSQETQYF. CDR3 DNA: TGTGCCAGCAGTGAATTAGAAAGCGGGCGCTCCCAAGAGACCCAGTACTTC.

This clonotype was recorded at least ten times. DNA for the CDR3: TGTGCCAGCGTGGAAGGGCAGAGCCTAATCTACGAGCAGTACTTC. It translates to CASVEGQSLIYEQYF. The chain joins TRBV2 to TRBJ2-7; D is uncertain. This CDR3 has 15 amino acids. The germline V gene encodes CDR1 SNHLY and CDR2 FYNNEI. Trimming took 8 bases from V and 3 from J, leaving 20 bases between them.

Only a few counts were recorded for this clonotype. The V call is TRBV7-2, the J call TRBJ1-3; D unclear. Germline V gene data show CDR1 as SGHTA and CDR2 as FQGNSA. The CDR3 loop spans 15 amino acids. Trimming took 2 bases from V and 0 from J, leaving 8 bases between them. The DNA of the CDR3 is TGTGCCAGCAGCTTACGTCGGCTCTCTGGAAACACCATATATTTT. It codes for CASSLRRLSGNTIYF.

This clonotype was picked up a small number of times. This chain joins TRBV5-4 and TRBJ2-7; 7 nucleotides line up with TRBD1. The trim removed 2 bases at V and 2 bases at J, leaving 4 bases unmatched. CDR1 and CDR2 (germline): SGHNT, YYREEE (reference sequence). CDR3 length: 14 amino acids. CDR3 residues: CASSFDRETYEQYF. CDR3 bases: TGTGCCAGCAGCTTCGACAGGGAAACCTACGAGCAGTACTTC.

This clonotype occurred a few times. The chain has TRBV2 and TRBJ1-4; a possible D gene is TRBD1 (5 bases). Germline values: CDR1 SNHLY, CDR2 FYNNEI. V lost 1 base, J lost 6 bases, and 12 bases lay in between. CDR3 size: 15 residues. The DNA of the CDR3 is TGTGCCAGCAGTGAAGGGCAGGGACCCCATGAAAAACTGTTTTTT. Its protein is CASSEGQGPHEKLFF.

This clonotype was recorded a few times. The V call is TRBV7-9, the J call TRBJ2-7; D gene ambiguous. Germline-derived CDR1 and CDR2 are SEHNR and FQNEAQ (reference sequence). The CDR3 is made up of 13 amino acids. The V end lost 8 bases, the J end lost 7 bases, and 18 bases lay between the germline ends. The CDR3, as DNA: TGTGCCAGCTCACCAAAAGGGCTGGGAGAGCAGTACTTC. Its translation is CASSPKGLGEQYF.

A note on this clonotype: The germline gene is not matched at one end of the junction; a read error may be the cause. The chain has TRBV7-9 and TRBJ2-7, with 15 bases that match TRBD2. Germline lookup yields CDR1 SEHNR and CDR2 FQNEAQ (reference sequence). This CDR3 is built from 17 residues. Here the CDR3 DNA reads TGTGCCAGCAGCTTATCCGGATTAGGACTAGCGGGGGGGCCACCATTCTTC. Its translation is CASSLSGLGLAGGPPFF. The whole variable domain, filled in from reference TRBV7-9 and TRBJ2-7, reads DTGVSQNPRHKITKRGQNVTFRCDPISEHNRLYWYRQTLGQGPEFLTYFQNEAQLEKSRLLSDRFSAERPKGSFSTLEIQRTEQGDSAMYLCASSLSGLGLAGGPPFFGPGTRLTVT.

The chain uses TRBV10-3 and TRBJ1-5; a weak D match, TRBD1 (5 bases). Trimming removed 10 bases from V and 4 bases from J, with 20 bases in between. The CDR3 spans 15 residues. Germline CDR1 is ENHRY and CDR2 is SYGVKD. The CDR3 coding sequence is TGTGCCAGCAGGGAGGCGGGGCCCAGTAATCAGCCCCAGCATTTT. This sequence encodes CASREAGPSNQPQHF.

The chain combines TRBV29-1 with TRBJ2-3; D not resolved. This CDR3 region has 12 residues. Trimming took 3 bases from V and 8 from J, leaving 12 bases between them. Germline V lookup: CDR1 SQVTM, CDR2 ANQGSEA. CDR3 loop: CSVEREDATQYF. The CDR3 DNA reads TGCAGCGTTGAGCGTGAAGATGCTACGCAGTATTTT.

The CDR3 DNA follows: TGTGCCAGCAGCTTAGGGGATATGCAGTACTTC. It yields the protein CASSLGDMQYF. The chain recombines TRBV7-8 with TRBJ2-7; D remains ambiguous. Germline V gene lookup returns CDR1 SGHVS and CDR2 FQNEAQ. The CDR3 is 11 residues long. V lost 1 base and J lost 9, with 7 bases in between. The full variable domain, its missing parts supplied by reference TRBV7-8 and TRBJ2-7, is GAGVSQSPRYKVAKRGQDVALRCDPISGHVSLFWYQQALGQGPEFLTYFQNEAQLDKSGLPSDRFFAERPEGSVSTLKIQRTQQEDSAVYLCASSLGDMQYFGPGTRLTVT.

This clonotype was detected only a few times. The rearrangement uses TRBV9 and TRBJ1-1; possibly TRBD1 for D (5 bases). V was clipped by 3 bases and J by 0 bases, with 18 bases between them. This CDR3 comprises 17 residues. CDR1 and CDR2 (germline): SGDLS, YYNGEE. This chain's CDR3 is CASSGAGTGLMNTEAFF. Written as DNA, the CDR3 is TGTGCCAGCAGCGGAGCCGGGACGGGATTGATGAACACTGAAGCTTTCTTT. Variable domain in full (rest from reference TRBV9 and TRBJ1-1): DSGVTQTPKHLITATGQRVTLRCSPRSGDLSVYWYQQSLDQGLQFLIQYYNGEERAKGNILERFSAQQFPDLHSELNLSSLELGDSALYFCASSGAGTGLMNTEAFFGQGTRLTVV.